The subject of this entry is one T cell receptor (beta chain). Antigen unknown. The data were taken from a study of brain metastases from non-small cell lung cancer. Study-level findings and limits: Paired brain metastases and primary tumors largely shared TCR repertoires.

The germline CDR1 and CDR2 sequences are SGHTA and FQGTGA. CDR3 length equals 13 residues. With 3 bases removed from V and 2 bases from J, the gap between germline ends came to 7 bases. Some clones are missing from TCRdb's copy, which holds only in-frame ones; the method was immunoSEQ multiplex PCR. The table lists over 3,500 clones, around 90% of them singletons. The source of this sequence is a donor at least 40 years old with non-small cell lung cancer. The specimen was primary lung tumor tissue. The chain carries TRBV7-3 and TRBJ1-1; no definite D call. The CDR3 here is CASSLSGNTEAFF. The CDR3 DNA reads TGTGCCAGCAGCTTGTCTGGAAACACTGAAGCTTTCTTT.